This TCR beta chain is drawn from a study of cytomegalovirus exposure and HLA in healthy donors. For the study at large: Out of about 180 million T cells, an earlier analysis found 117 million unique TCR beta sequences in total.

Findings and limits, study-wide: The records held CMV serostatus as the only immune exposure information. Specificity of three CMV-associated chains for CMV antigens was verified in vitro.

As concerns this clone: What it binds is not known. An end of the junction does not agree with germline; a read error may underlie this.

The CDR3 length is 15 residues. Germline V gene data show CDR1 as SGHNT and CDR2 as YENEEA. The PCR had 60 Vbeta and 13 Jbeta primers. Data came from immunoSEQ multiplex PCR; TCRdb stores just in-frame clones and leaves some out. The repertoire holds under 150,000 clones, with around 80% as singletons. The TCR sequence derives from a female donor in good health and CMV-seropositive. Sample: PBMCs. The chain carries TRBV11-3 and TRBJ2-7; no reliable D call. The CDR3 DNA reads TGTGCCAGCAGCTTTTCGTCGGAGCCTTCCTACGGGCAGTACTTC. This sequence encodes CASSFSSEPSYGQYF.